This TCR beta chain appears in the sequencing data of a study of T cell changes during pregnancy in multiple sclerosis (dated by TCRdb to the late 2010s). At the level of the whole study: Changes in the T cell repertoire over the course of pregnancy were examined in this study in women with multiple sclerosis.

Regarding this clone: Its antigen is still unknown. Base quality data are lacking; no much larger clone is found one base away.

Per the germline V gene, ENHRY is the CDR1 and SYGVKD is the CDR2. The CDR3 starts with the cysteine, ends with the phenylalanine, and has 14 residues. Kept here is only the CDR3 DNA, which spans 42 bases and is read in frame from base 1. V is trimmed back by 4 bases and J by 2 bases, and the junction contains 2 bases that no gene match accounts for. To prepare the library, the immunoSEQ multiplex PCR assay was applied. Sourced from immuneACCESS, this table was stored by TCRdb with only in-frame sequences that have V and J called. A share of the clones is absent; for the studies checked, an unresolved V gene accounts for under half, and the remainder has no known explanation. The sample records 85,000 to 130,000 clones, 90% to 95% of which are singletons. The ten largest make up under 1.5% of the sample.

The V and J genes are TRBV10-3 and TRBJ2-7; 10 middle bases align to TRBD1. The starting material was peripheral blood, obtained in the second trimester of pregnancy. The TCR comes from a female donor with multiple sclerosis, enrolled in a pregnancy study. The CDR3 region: CAISVGTGAYEQYF. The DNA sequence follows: TGTGCCATCAGTGTGGGGACAGGGGCCTACGAGCAGTACTTC.